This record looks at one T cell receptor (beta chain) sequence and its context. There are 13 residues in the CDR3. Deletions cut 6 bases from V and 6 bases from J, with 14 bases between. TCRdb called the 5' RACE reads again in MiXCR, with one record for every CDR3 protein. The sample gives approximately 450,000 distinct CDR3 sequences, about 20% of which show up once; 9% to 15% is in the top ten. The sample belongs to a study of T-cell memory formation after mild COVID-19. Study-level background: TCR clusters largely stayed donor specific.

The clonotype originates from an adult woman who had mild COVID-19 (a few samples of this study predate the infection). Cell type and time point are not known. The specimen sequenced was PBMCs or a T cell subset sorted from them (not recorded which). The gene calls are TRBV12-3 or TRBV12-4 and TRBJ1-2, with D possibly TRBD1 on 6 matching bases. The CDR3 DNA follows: TGTGCCAGCAGCATGTACGGGGGCGATGGCTACACCTTC. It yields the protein CASSMYGGDGYTF.